A selection of T cell receptor beta chains follows, all from one sample in a study of blood T cell repertoires in COVID-19. Generated by immunoSEQ multiplex PCR, the TCRdb table keeps only in-frame clones and is missing some. Among around 300,000 clones listed, 75% to 90% were seen once. Sequencing was carried out using peripheral blood. Receptors were obtained from a woman aged 25 to 39 with active or convalescent COVID-19. Both conserved end residues are part of each CDR3. A D gene is named only where the DNA matches it firmly. Clone size is shown for a subset of rows, as once, few, many or a class of expanded clone.

v_gene,abundance,d_gene,j_gene,CDR3nt,CDR3aa
TRBV20-1,NA,NA,TRBJ2-1,TGCAGTGCTCTTACCTACAATGAGCAGTTCTTC,CSALTYNEQFF
TRBV18,NA,NA,TRBJ2-4,TGTGCCAGCTCACCACCGGCGCGGGGTTACGTAAACATTCAGTACTTC,CASSPPARGYVNIQYF
TRBV7-2,NA,NA,TRBJ2-5,TGTGCCAGCAGCTCCCGGTCCCCCCTCGGGGGAGAGACCCAGTACTTC,CASSSRSPLGGETQYF
TRBV5-8,NA,NA,TRBJ1-4,TGTGCCAGCAGCGCGGGTCTTAGGATCCTTGCAACTAATGAAAAACTGTTTTTT,CASSAGLRILATNEKLFF
TRBV28,NA,TRBD1,TRBJ2-7,TGTGCCAGCATCTCCGGACAGGGGATTCCCTACGAGCAGTACTTC,CASISGQGIPYEQYF
TRBV6-6,NA,TRBD1,TRBJ1-2,TGTGCCAGCAGCCGACAGGGCGAGGGCTACACCTTC,CASSRQGEGYTF
TRBV28,few,TRBD1,TRBJ1-6,TGTGCCAGCATCCCGGGACAGGGTGGCATTTGGTCACCCCTCCACTTT,CASIPGQGGIWSPLHF
TRBV7-2,NA,TRBD2,TRBJ2-7,TGTGCCAGCAGCAACGGGGGGGGCCCGACCTACGAGCAGTACTTC,CASSNGGGPTYEQYF
TRBV6-1,few,TRBD2,TRBJ2-1,TGTGCCAGCAGTGAAGCTGGGGGGGGCTCCTACAATGAGCAGTTCTTC,CASSEAGGGSYNEQFF
TRBV7-2,NA,TRBD2,TRBJ2-1,TGTGCCAGCAGCTTAGTCCCTGCGGGGGGGCTATTTGGTGATGAGCAGTTCTTC,CASSLVPAGGLFGDEQFF
TRBV5-1,NA,NA,TRBJ1-1,TGCGCCAGCAGCTACGGAGAACACCAGAGGAGCCCTGAAGCTTTCTTT,CASSYGEHQRSPEAFF
TRBV3-1/TRBV3-2,many,NA,TRBJ2-5,TGTGCCAGCAGCCAAGATCGATCCGGGGTCAAGACCCAGTACTTC,CASSQDRSGVKTQYF
TRBV19,NA,NA,TRBJ2-4,TGTGCCCCCCCACCGAGGTTCGAAAACATTCAGTACTTC,CAPPPRFENIQYF
TRBV5-8,NA,NA,TRBJ1-1,TGTGCCAGCAGCTTGTGGCAGGGCGAGGTGAACACTGAAGCTTTCTTT,CASSLWQGEVNTEAFF
TRBV15,NA,TRBD1,TRBJ1-1,TGTGCCACCAGCGGGGGGACAGGGCGAACTGAAGCTTTCTTT,CATSGGTGRTEAFF
TRBV18,NA,NA,TRBJ2-1,TGTGCCAGCTCACGGCAGGACTCCTACAATGAGCAGTTCTTC,CASSRQDSYNEQFF
TRBV19,NA,TRBD2,TRBJ2-3,TGTGCCAGTAGTATAGCGCGACTAGCGGGGTCTAGCACAGATACGCAGTATTTT,CASSIARLAGSSTDTQYF
TRBV3-1/TRBV3-2,NA,TRBD2,TRBJ2-4,TGTGCCAGCAGCCAAGTCGGCGGGGGTAGAAGCATTCAGTACTTC,CASSQVGGGRSIQYF
TRBV7-6,NA,NA,TRBJ1-5,TGTGCCAGCAGCGGAGATGCGGCAGGGTTCTTGGGTGGCAATCAGCCCCAGCATTTT,CASSGDAAGFLGGNQPQHF
TRBV5-8,NA,TRBD1,TRBJ1-2,TGTGCCAGCAGCTTAGGAGGGGGCAGAGGGAACTATGGCTACACCTTC,CASSLGGGRGNYGYTF
TRBV6-5,NA,NA,TRBJ2-1,TGTGCCAGCAGTTACTATCAGGGTGGGGGGAATGAGCAGTTCTTC,CASSYYQGGGNEQFF
TRBV27,NA,NA,TRBJ1-2,TGTGCCAGCAGTTTTTCCCAGGGTTATGGCTACACCTTC,CASSFSQGYGYTF
TRBV4-3,NA,NA,TRBJ2-6,TGCGCCAGCAGCCAAGACGAGGCAGCCATTTTCTCCTCTGGGGCCAACGTCCTGACTTTC,CASSQDEAAIFSSGANVLTF
TRBV29-1,once,TRBD1,TRBJ2-2,TGCAGCGCCGACAGGGGACAGAACACCGGGGAGCTGTTTTTT,CSADRGQNTGELFF
TRBV19,NA,TRBD1,TRBJ1-2,TGTGCCAGTAGTCGACAGGGAGACTATGGCTACACCTTC,CASSRQGDYGYTF
TRBV7-9,once,NA,TRBJ1-1,TGTGCCAGCAGCTTAGGCGGGGGGAACACTGAAGCTTTCTTT,CASSLGGGNTEAFF
TRBV27,few,NA,TRBJ2-1,TGTGCCAGCCGACAGGGAGGCGAGCAGTTCTTC,CASRQGGEQFF
TRBV15,few,NA,TRBJ1-3,TGTGCCACCAGCAGAGGGGCCTCTGGAAACACCATATATTTT,CATSRGASGNTIYF
TRBV5-1,NA,TRBD2,TRBJ2-3,TGCGCCAGCAGCTTCGGACTAGCGGGGGGGAAGAGTAATGCAGATACGCAGTATTTT,CASSFGLAGGKSNADTQYF
TRBV14,NA,NA,TRBJ1-4,TGTGCCAGCAGCCGGGGGGGGAATGAAAAACTGTTTTTT,CASSRGGNEKLFF
TRBV5-4,NA,TRBD1,TRBJ1-1,TGTGCCAGCAGCCCGACAGGGGGGTCTATTAGCACTGAAGCTTTCTTT,CASSPTGGSISTEAFF
TRBV6-1,NA,TRBD2,TRBJ2-7,TGTGCCAGCAGTGAACGGACTAGCCGCTCCTACGAGCAGTACTTC,CASSERTSRSYEQYF
TRBV5-1,NA,NA,TRBJ2-5,TGCGCCAGCAGCTTCGGACTATATGGAGAGACCCAGTACTTC,CASSFGLYGETQYF
TRBV6-5,NA,NA,TRBJ1-1,TGTGCCAGCAGTTACTCGACACTTCGTGGAAACACTGAAGCTTTCTTT,CASSYSTLRGNTEAFF
TRBV30,NA,NA,TRBJ2-3,TGTGCCTGGAGTTTCAGGGGAAATACGCAGTATTTT,CAWSFRGNTQYF
TRBV9,NA,TRBD1,TRBJ2-3,TGTGCCAGCAGCGTAGGAACAGGGGGCCCAGATACGCAGTATTTT,CASSVGTGGPDTQYF
TRBV6-2/TRBV6-3,NA,TRBD1,TRBJ1-1,TGTGCCAGCAGTCGACAGGGGGCTCTGCAATACACTGAAGCTTTCTTT,CASSRQGALQYTEAFF
TRBV7-6,NA,NA,TRBJ2-2,TGTGCCAGCAGCTTGGGGGGTAGGCAGACCGGGGAGCTGTTTTTT,CASSLGGRQTGELFF
TRBV19,NA,TRBD2,TRBJ2-3,TGTGCCAGTAGTCTGCTAGCGGGGTTCACAGATACGCAGTATTTT,CASSLLAGFTDTQYF